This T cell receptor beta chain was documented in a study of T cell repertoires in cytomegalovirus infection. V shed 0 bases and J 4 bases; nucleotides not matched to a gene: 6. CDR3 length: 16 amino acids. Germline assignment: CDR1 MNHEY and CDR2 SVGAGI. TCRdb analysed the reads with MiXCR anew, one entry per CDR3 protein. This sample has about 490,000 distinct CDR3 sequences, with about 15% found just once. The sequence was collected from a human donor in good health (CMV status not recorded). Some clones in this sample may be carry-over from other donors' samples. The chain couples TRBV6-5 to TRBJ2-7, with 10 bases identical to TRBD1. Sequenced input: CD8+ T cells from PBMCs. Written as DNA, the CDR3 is TGTGCCAGCAGTTACTCGGCGGGACAGGGGATGTACGAGCAGTACTTC. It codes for CASSYSAGQGMYEQYF.